Listed here is a single T cell receptor beta chain. These data originate in a study of human T cells and chemical hapten exposure. TCRdb re-called the RACE reads with MiXCR, one entry per CDR3 protein. The sample contains 130,000 or so distinct CDR3 sequences, about 9% of which appear only once. Time point specified: healthy volunteer bleed at 2 weeks. Unfractionated whole blood was the source from which total RNA was extracted. The CDR3 is 18 residues long. Trimming at V came to 2 bases and at J to 1 base, leaving 5 bases not matched to a gene. The chain is built from TRBV12-3 or TRBV12-4 and TRBJ2-1; TRBD2 agrees at 13 bases. The sequence was obtained from a male donor in good health. Some clones in this sample may be carry-over from other donors' samples. Input material: whole blood. The CDR3 protein is CASSLKLAGGISYNEQFF. The DNA for the CDR3 is TGTGCCAGCAGTTTAAAACTAGCGGGAGGGATATCCTACAATGAGCAGTTCTTC.